This TCR beta chain stems from a study of blood T cell repertoires in COVID-19. Across the study: The study drew acute and convalescent COVID-19 samples from the United States, Italy and Spain.

With V trimmed by 2 bases and J by 3 bases, 5 bases remained unmatched. This CDR3 spans 15 amino acids. In germline, CDR1 is SGHDT, CDR2 YYEEEE. Per the original data handling: Amplification of reference gene primers provided the estimated nucleated cell counts. The repertoire was sequenced with immunoSEQ multiplex PCR; TCRdb's copy has only in-frame clones and lacks some. Clone size and the V and J calls come from that table; the DNA yielded D and trimming. Of around 150,000 clones in the sample, about 85% were seen once. Sequenced: peripheral blood. This receptor was obtained from a human donor with acute or convalescent COVID-19. The donor label of this sample is uncertain. The rearrangement links TRBV5-6 to TRBJ1-5; 7 nucleotides line up with TRBD1. CDR3 amino acids: CASSLLDRPNQPQHF. DNA of the CDR3: TGTGCCAGCAGCTTATTGGACAGGCCCAATCAGCCCCAGCATTTT.